The 29 T cell receptor beta chains below come from one sample, sequenced in a study of cytomegalovirus exposure and HLA in healthy donors. Assay: immunoSEQ multiplex PCR; the TCRdb copy retains only in-frame clones and omits some. The repertoire holds some 140,000 clones, with around 84% as singletons. The specimen sequenced was PBMCs. The source is a human donor in good health.

The chain has TRBV4-2 and TRBJ2-7; no definite D call. From germline, CDR1 is LGHNA and CDR2 YNFKEQ. V was shortened by 8 bases and J by 0 bases, with 8 bases between the two germline ends. CDR3 length: 12 amino acids. The CDR3 loop is CASGSVSYEQYF. The DNA of the CDR3 is TGTGCCAGCGGCTCTGTCTCCTACGAGCAGTACTTC.

The gene calls are TRBV30 and TRBJ2-3, with 8 positions matching TRBD2. Germline V gene data show CDR1 as GTSNPN and CDR2 as SVGIG (reference sequence). V trimming: 2 bases; J trimming: 4 bases; junction bases outside the gene matches: 8. CDR3 length: 15 residues. CDR3 in DNA: TGTGCCTGGAGTCCAGGACTAGCTCATTCAGATACGCAGTATTTT. As protein: CAWSPGLAHSDTQYF.

The rearrangement uses TRBV5-1 and TRBJ2-1; a weak D match, TRBD2 (5 bases). Germline V gene sequence: CDR1 SGHRS, CDR2 YFSETQ. The CDR3 has 16 residues. The V and J ends lost 7 bases and 0 bases respectively, with 17 bases between them. CDR3 in amino acids: CASGSYDGSSYNEQFF. The CDR3 region has the DNA TGCGCCAGCGGGAGTTACGACGGCAGCTCCTACAATGAGCAGTTCTTC.

The rearrangement links TRBV5-4 to TRBJ2-5; TRBD2 matches at 11 bases. The V segment lost 0 bases and the J segment 4 bases; nucleotides outside the gene matches: 5. CDR3 length equals 16 residues. The germline V gene has CDR1 SGHNT and CDR2 YYREEE (reference sequence). CDR3 bases: TGTGCCAGCAGCTTGGGGAAACTAGCGGGAGTAGAGACCCAGTACTTC. Translation: CASSLGKLAGVETQYF.

The chain recombines TRBV6-1 with TRBJ1-2, with TRBD1 matching over 8 bases. CDR1 MNHNS and CDR2 SASEGT come from the germline V gene. The CDR3 length is 13 residues. V lost 6 bases, J lost 6 bases, and 6 bases stayed unmatched. This CDR3 is CASRRQGWDGYTF. The CDR3 DNA follows: TGTGCCAGCAGACGACAGGGGTGGGATGGCTACACCTTC.

This clone was recorded many times. The rearrangement links TRBV7-9 to TRBJ1-1; D perhaps matches TRBD1 (6 bases). V was pared by 5 bases and J by 1 base, with 11 bases between. CDR3 size: 14 residues. Looked up from germline, CDR1 is SEHNR and CDR2 is FQNEAQ (reference sequence). The CDR3 region is CASSLTGRNTEAFF. DNA for the CDR3: TGTGCCAGCAGCCTGACAGGACGGAACACTGAAGCTTTCTTT. Based on the CDR3 plus reference TRBV7-9 and TRBJ1-1, the full variable domain is DTGVSQNPRHKITKRGQNVTFRCDPISEHNRLYWYRQTLGQGPEFLTYFQNEAQLEKSRLLSDRFSAERPKGSFSTLEIQRTEQGDSAMYLCASSLTGRNTEAFFGQGTRLTVV.

This chain uses TRBV5-1 with TRBJ2-3; 11 bases match TRBD1. This CDR3 spans 17 amino acids. Germline CDR1 SGHRS, CDR2 YFSETQ. Losses at the gene ends were 4 bases for V and 0 bases for J; bases not matched to a gene: 7. CDR3 in amino acids: CASSRGDRGSSTDTQYF. CDR3 sequence (DNA): TGCGCCAGCAGCCGTGGGGACAGGGGGTCTAGCACAGATACGCAGTATTTT.

J is TRBJ2-3 and V is TRBV12-5; 9 nucleotides match TRBD2. The CDR3 has 14 residues. Germline V CDR1 and CDR2: LGHNT, FRNRAP. V lost 5 bases, J lost 2 bases, and 2 bases stayed unmatched. Here the CDR3 reads CASGSGGYTDTQYF. DNA for the CDR3: TGTGCTAGTGGTAGCGGGGGGTACACAGATACGCAGTATTTT.

The chain recombines TRBV23-1 with TRBJ2-2, with 10 bases fitting TRBD1. TRBV23-1 is known as an ORF, though its function is uncertain. J gave up 5 bases and V 3 bases, and 9 bases lay outside the gene matches. The CDR3 totals 17 residues. CDR3 nucleotides: TGCGCCAGCAGTCAGAGGAGAAGGACAGGGGGAACCGGGGAGCTGTTTTTT. It is translated as CASSQRRRTGGTGELFF.

This chain uses TRBV7-6 with TRBJ2-7, with 9 bases identical to TRBD1. V lost 5 bases to trimming and J lost 4 bases; unmatched junction nucleotides: 9. The germline gives CDR1 SGHVS, CDR2 FNYEAQ. This CDR3 has 15 residues. CDR3 sequence (DNA): TGTGCCAGCAGCCTCCAGGACAGGGGTCTATACGAGCAGTACTTC. Translated, it gives CASSLQDRGLYEQYF.

The CDR3 bases are TGTGCCAGCAGTTTCCGGACAGGGACGAAAAACACAGATACGCAGTATTTT. Residues: CASSFRTGTKNTDTQYF. The chain employs TRBV27 and TRBJ2-3, with 8 bases lining up with TRBD1. There are 17 residues in the CDR3. V was pared by 3 bases and J by 2 bases, with 10 bases of the junction left unmatched. The germline V gene has CDR1 MNHEY and CDR2 SMNVEV (reference sequence).

This clone is a singleton in its sample. The chain has TRBV29-1 and TRBJ1-1; 9 bases line up with TRBD1. J lost 4 bases, V lost 7 bases, and 13 bases had no gene match. CDR1 is SQVTM, CDR2 ANQGSEA, per germline. The CDR3 has 15 amino acids. Written as DNA, the CDR3 is TGCAGCGCTTCCGGGACAGGGTTTGGGGGCACTGAAGCTTTCTTT. The encoded protein is CSASGTGFGGTEAFF.

The genes are TRBV15 and TRBJ1-3; D not resolved. CDR1 and CDR2 (germline): LNHNV, YYDKDF (reference sequence). The CDR3 loop spans 15 amino acids. V was pared by 5 bases and J by 4 bases, with 15 bases between. CDR3 DNA sequence: TGTGCCACCAGCCGCCGATCGGACTTAGGAAACACCATATATTTT. This translates into CATSRRSDLGNTIYF. Looking up the rest from reference TRBV15 and TRBJ1-3 gives the full variable domain: DAMVIQNPRYQVTQFGKPVTLSCSQTLNHNVMYWYQQKSSQAPKLLFHYYDKDFNNEADTPDNFQSRRPNTSFCFLDIRSPGLGDTAMYLCATSRRSDLGNTIYFGEGSWLTVV.

CDR3 bases: TGTGCCTGGGGGGGGACAGGGAAAGGGGGTGAGCAGTTCTTC. The encoded protein is CAWGGTGKGGEQFF. The chain has TRBV30 and TRBJ2-1, with 9 bases that match TRBD1. CDR3 length equals 14 residues. V shed 5 bases, J shed 9 bases, and the junction held 11 bases outside the gene matches. The germline CDR1 and CDR2 sequences are GTSNPN and SVGIG (reference sequence).

This clone appeared a few times. The chain carries TRBV5-1 and TRBJ1-1, with no clear D. The CDR3 is 13 residues long. Germline assignment: CDR1 SGHRS and CDR2 YFSETQ. Trimming stripped 6 bases from V and 1 base from J, with 10 bases between. The CDR3 is CASKPVPNTEAFF. The CDR3, as DNA: TGCGCCAGCAAACCGGTACCGAACACTGAAGCTTTCTTT.

The table lists this clone with a count of one. V usage is TRBV4-2 and J usage is TRBJ2-1; D remains ambiguous. The CDR3 length is 15 residues. Germline lookup yields CDR1 LGHNA and CDR2 YNFKEQ. V was shortened by 1 base and J by 5 bases, with 12 bases between the two germline ends. CDR3 region: CASSQGGTLNNEQFF. CDR3 DNA: TGTGCCAGCAGCCAAGGCGGAACTTTAAACAATGAGCAGTTCTTC.

The chain carries TRBV2 and TRBJ2-1; D perhaps matches TRBD2 (5 bases). Germline V gene lookup returns CDR1 SNHLY and CDR2 FYNNEI. This CDR3 spans 14 amino acids. Trimming stripped 8 bases from V and 5 bases from J, with 16 bases between. DNA for the CDR3: TGTGCCAGCGAGCGCGAGCGGACTGACAATGAGCAGTTCTTC. Translation: CASERERTDNEQFF.

The chain uses TRBV7-8 and TRBJ1-2; D is perhaps TRBD1 (5 bases). Germline V gene data show CDR1 as SGHVS and CDR2 as FQNEAQ. V lost 2 bases and J lost 5, with 9 bases in between. There are 13 residues in the CDR3. The CDR3 DNA sequence: TGTGCCAGCAGCTTAAGCAGGGTTTATGGCTACACCTTC. Its translation: CASSLSRVYGYTF. The complete variable domain, with remaining parts taken from reference TRBV7-8 and TRBJ1-2, reads GAGVSQSPRYKVAKRGQDVALRCDPISGHVSLFWYQQALGQGPEFLTYFQNEAQLDKSGLPSDRFFAERPEGSVSTLKIQRTQQEDSAVYLCASSLSRVYGYTFGSGTRLTVV.

This clone was detected only once. This rearrangement joins TRBV6-5 to TRBJ1-4; 8 positions match TRBD1. CDR1 MNHEY and CDR2 SVGAGI come from the germline V gene. There are 15 residues in the CDR3. V lost 6 bases, J lost 9 bases, and 12 bases stayed unmatched. CDR3 sequence: CASSVDRGGIKKLFF. The CDR3 bases are TGTGCCAGCAGCGTTGACAGGGGCGGAATTAAAAAACTGTTTTTT.

This chain uses TRBV5-6 with TRBJ1-1; 7 bases agree with TRBD1. J gave up 5 bases and V 0 bases, and 10 bases lay outside the gene matches. The CDR3 covers 16 residues. CDR1 SGHDT and CDR2 YYEEEE come from the germline V gene. The CDR3 nucleotides are TGTGCCAGCAGCTTGGCCGGGGTACAGGGGAAGACTGAAGCTTTCTTT. This encodes CASSLAGVQGKTEAFF.

J is TRBJ2-5 and V is TRBV9, with TRBD1 as a possible D gene (7 bases). Germline CDR1 SGDLS, CDR2 YYNGEE. V was trimmed by 1 base and J by 4 bases, leaving 14 bases between them. This CDR3 has 15 amino acids. The CDR3 region has the DNA TGTGCCAGCAGCGTAAGGGGGGCAGGGGGAGAGACCCAGTACTTC. Translating it yields CASSVRGAGGETQYF.

The count of this clone is one. J is TRBJ2-3 and V is TRBV4-3; TRBD2 agrees at 9 bases. V dropped 4 bases and J dropped 0; count of bases not matched to a gene: 8. The CDR3 sequence is 17 residues long. Germline CDR1 and CDR2: LGHNA and YSLEER. This CDR3 reads CASSPVLAGISTDTQYF. Written as DNA, the CDR3 is TGCGCCAGCAGCCCCGTTCTAGCGGGGATTAGCACAGATACGCAGTATTTT.

The chain employs TRBV6-5 and TRBJ1-5; 8 positions match TRBD1. V shed 8 bases and J 9 bases; nucleotides not matched to a gene: 12. The CDR3 spans 14 residues. The germline gives CDR1 MNHEY, CDR2 SVGAGI. CDR3 DNA sequence: TGTGCCAGCGGTTCGGGACAGGCCCTACCGCCCCAGCATTTT. It encodes CASGSGQALPPQHF.

The V call is TRBV29-1, the J call TRBJ2-1, with 8 positions matching TRBD1. The CDR3 has 12 residues. The V gene's germline CDR1 is SQVTM and CDR2 ANQGSEA. The CDR3 region is CIGQGSVNEQFF. The CDR3 DNA is TGCATCGGACAGGGCAGCGTTAATGAGCAGTTCTTC.

The rearrangement links TRBV4-3 to TRBJ1-1; 10 positions agree with TRBD1. CDR3 length equals 18 residues. Unmatched junction bases numbered 8, after V lost 0 bases and J lost 1 base. The germline V gene has CDR1 LGHNA and CDR2 YSLEER. The CDR3 spells CASSQDQTGGAGNTEAFF. CDR3 DNA sequence: TGCGCCAGCAGCCAAGACCAGACAGGGGGCGCTGGGAACACTGAAGCTTTCTTT.

This clone has a handful of counts. The chain couples TRBV5-1 to TRBJ1-1, with D possibly being TRBD1 (6 bases). Germline CDR1 is SGHRS and CDR2 is YFSETQ. CDR3 length: 13 amino acids. Trimming shortened V by 1 base and J by 4 bases, and 8 bases separated the two germline ends. The CDR3 nucleotides are TGCGCCAGCAGCTTGTTAGGGGGCACTGAAGCTTTCTTT. It codes for CASSLLGGTEAFF.

The chain is built from TRBV28 and TRBJ2-1; possibly TRBD2 for D (5 bases). Per the germline V gene, CDR1 is MDHEN and CDR2 is SYDVKM. The CDR3 extends over 16 amino acids. V was clipped by 4 bases and J by 4 bases, with 17 bases between them. The CDR3 DNA sequence: TGTGCCAGCAGTTCCCGACGGGGATCGCAGTACAATGAGCAGTTCTTC. Translation gives CASSSRRGSQYNEQFF.

The chain recombines TRBV6-6 with TRBJ2-7; tentatively, D is TRBD2 (5 bases). Germline CDR1 is MNHNY and CDR2 is SVGAGI (reference sequence). The V and J ends lost 1 base and 12 bases respectively, with 16 bases between them. This CDR3 is built from 13 residues. The DNA for the CDR3 is TGTGCCAGCAGTTACTTCGGACTGCGAATTGGGTACTTC. Protein: CASSYFGLRIGYF.

The rearrangement uses TRBV5-1 and TRBJ2-3, with 9 bases fitting TRBD1. Germline trimming cut 4 bases from V and 4 bases from J; bases unmatched to any gene: 4. The CDR3 runs 14 residues. CDR1 SGHRS and CDR2 YFSETQ come from the germline V gene. In nucleotides, the CDR3 is TGCGCCAGCAGCACGACAGGGGGTTCAGATACGCAGTATTTT. Its protein is CASSTTGGSDTQYF.